These 4 T cell receptor beta chains came from one sample sequenced in a study of blood T cell repertoires in COVID-19. Generated by immunoSEQ multiplex PCR, the TCRdb table keeps only in-frame clones and is missing some. The sample shows roughly 120,000 clones, about 74% of them seen only once. Sequenced input: peripheral blood. The receptors derive from an older man with COVID-19, enrolled during active disease.

This chain connects TRBV4-2 to TRBJ1-2; 10 positions match TRBD1. The germline V gene has CDR1 LGHNA and CDR2 YNFKEQ. The J segment lost 9 bases and the V segment lost 4 bases, leaving 8 bases of the junction unmatched. CDR3 length equals 14 residues. CDR3 in amino acids: CASSPGQGGRSYTF. DNA for the CDR3: TGTGCCAGCAGCCCCGGACAGGGGGGACGGAGCTACACCTTC.

This clone was found once. CDR3 nucleotides: TGTGCCAGCAGTTTAGGGAGGGTAGAGACCCAGTACTTC. This sequence encodes CASSLGRVETQYF. The rearrangement joins TRBV28 to TRBJ2-5; 7 nucleotides align to TRBD2. The CDR3 is 13 residues long. The trim removed 2 bases at V and 4 bases at J, leaving 1 base unmatched. Germline loops: CDR1 MDHEN, CDR2 SYDVKM.

This clone was counted a few times. This chain uses TRBV28 with TRBJ2-7; D may be TRBD2 (6 bases). The germline gives CDR1 MDHEN, CDR2 SYDVKM. The V and J ends lost 2 bases and 4 bases respectively, with 12 bases between them. CDR3 length: 14 amino acids. CDR3 loop: CASSLRLGRYEQYF. Written as DNA, the CDR3 is TGTGCCAGCAGTTTAAGGCTGGGGAGGTACGAGCAGTACTTC.

The chain couples TRBV14 to TRBJ2-3, with 10 bases fitting TRBD2. Germline V gene lookup returns CDR1 SGHDN and CDR2 FVKESK. The CDR3 loop spans 17 amino acids. V shed 4 bases, J shed 3 bases, and the junction held 10 bases outside the gene matches. The CDR3 nucleotides read TGTGCCAGCAGCCCCCTAGCGGGAGAGGAGAGGACAGATACGCAGTATTTT. It specifies CASSPLAGEERTDTQYF.